This TCR beta chain was identified during a study of regulatory T cells in long-lasting Graves disease. Study overall: Patients met the persistent Graves' disease definition after over 5 years of antithyroid drugs with positive TSH receptor antibodies.

Time point defined: persistent/refractory GD, antithyroid drugs over 5 years with positive TRAb. RNA isolated from PBMCs was used to make the TCR library. Through Arm-PCR of CDR3 regions and iRepertoire HTBI primers, TCR beta libraries were built. TCRdb called the multiplex PCR reads again in MiXCR, with one record for every CDR3 protein. The table lists over 250,000 distinct CDR3 sequences, around 21% of them singletons, with roughly 50% in the top ten. The CDR3 covers 15 residues. Per germline, CDR1 LNHDA and CDR2 SQIVND (reference sequence). The V and J ends lost 5 bases and 1 base, in that order; junction bases with no gene match: 7. Study-level results: Persistent cases favored TRBV28, TRBJ1-2 and TRBJ2-5.

A remark on this clonotype: Its antigen is currently unknown.

The receptor's source is a female donor with Graves disease. The gene calls are TRBV19 and TRBJ1-1, with 7 nucleotides matching TRBD1. The sample here was peripheral blood mononuclear cells (PBMCs), taken when the disease was refractory, from a patient treated with antithyroid drugs. CDR3 nucleotides: TGTGCCAGTAGTTTTCCAAACAGGGGGAACACTGAAGCTTTCTTT. As protein: CASSFPNRGNTEAFF.